The TCR beta chain described here comes from a study of early T cells in non-severe SARS-CoV-2 infection. A single record per CDR3 protein comes from TCRdb applying MiXCR to the 5' RACE reads. The repertoire consists of some 64,000 distinct CDR3 sequences, with 9% to 10% occurring once and the leading ten covering about 14%. Per the germline V gene, CDR1 is MNHEY and CDR2 is SVGEGT. The CDR3 sequence is 15 residues long. V trimming: 5 bases; J trimming: 3 bases; junction bases outside the gene matches: 7. This material consisted of whole blood, taken at baseline. This sequence joins TRBV6-2 or TRBV6-3 and TRBJ2-7, with TRBD2 matching over 10 bases. The TCR originated in an adult who was a healthcare worker with PCR-confirmed SARS-CoV-2 infection or an uninfected control (not recorded which). CDR3: CASSTGTSAVYEQYF. The CDR3, as DNA: TGTGCCAGCAGTACCGGGACTAGCGCGGTCTACGAGCAGTACTTC.